The rows below give T cell receptor beta chains drawn from one sample of a study of identical twins. A single record per CDR3 protein comes from TCRdb applying MiXCR to the 5' RACE reads. The table includes around 290,000 distinct CDR3 sequences, roughly 9.8% detected once. This same sample was also taken into another study, of yellow fever vaccine responses in identical twins.

Sequenced material: CD8+ T cells sorted from blood. Every receptor here comes from a woman under 30 in good health. Both conserved end residues are part of each CDR3. Fields, in order: V gene, J gene, CDR3 length, clone size, CDR3 protein. Size is omitted from some rows. Given values are once, few, many or a class for expanded clones.

V gene: TRBV12-3/TRBV12-4; J gene: TRBJ1-2; CDR3 length: 13; clone size: many; CDR3 protein: CASSPGEYYGYTF
V gene: TRBV30; J gene: TRBJ1-2; CDR3 length: 12; clone size: .; CDR3 protein: CAWSAGTDGYTF
V gene: TRBV7-2; J gene: TRBJ2-7; CDR3 length: 14; clone size: many; CDR3 protein: CASSFANGAYEQYF
V gene: TRBV7-9; J gene: TRBJ1-4; CDR3 length: 13; clone size: many; CDR3 protein: CASSPSGGEKLFF
V gene: TRBV5-6; J gene: TRBJ2-7; CDR3 length: 15; clone size: few; CDR3 protein: CASSFGQLDSYEQYF
V gene: TRBV3-1; J gene: TRBJ2-1; CDR3 length: 15; clone size: many; CDR3 protein: CASSQVEGGFDEQFF
V gene: TRBV25-1; J gene: TRBJ2-3; CDR3 length: 14; clone size: few; CDR3 protein: CASSESAGTDTQYF
V gene: TRBV11-1; J gene: TRBJ2-3; CDR3 length: 17; clone size: few; CDR3 protein: CASSSLTSGGLTDTQYF
V gene: TRBV5-6; J gene: TRBJ2-5; CDR3 length: 16; clone size: few; CDR3 protein: CASSLGAGGFQETQYF
V gene: TRBV12-3/TRBV12-4; J gene: TRBJ2-5; CDR3 length: 11; clone size: few; CDR3 protein: CASKYQETQYF